The present T cell receptor beta chain was sequenced within a study of shared clonotypes between healthy human individuals. Terminally differentiated effector memory CD45RA+ cells were left out of the naive CD8 fraction, which was CD45RO-negative and positively selected for CCR7. This clone has a single count. The data were produced by immunoSEQ multiplex PCR, yet TCRdb's version contains in-frame clones alone and is incomplete. The table shows approximately 840,000 clones, with approximately 96% occurring only once. The sequenced material came from naive CD8+ T cells sorted from blood. The clonotype originates from a young man in good health.

CDR3 DNA sequence: TGTGCCAGCAGCAAATGTGAGGTTACTAGCGGGAGCAAAATCTACAATGAGCAGTTCTTC. Translation: CASSKCEVTSGSKIYNEQFF. This rearrangement joins TRBV21-1 to TRBJ2-1; the D call in the table, TRBD2, was not verified against the DNA. TRBV21-1 is a known pseudogene. The CDR3 totals 20 residues.